The 32 T cell receptor beta chains given below trace back to one sample, sequenced in a study of CD8+CD57+ T cells in acquired aplastic anemia. TCR beta VDJ and CDR3 were profiled, and genomic DNA was the template. Via MiXCR, TCRdb re-called the reads, giving one row per CDR3 protein. Here the sample spans about 220,000 distinct CDR3 sequences, 34% being singletons. Specimen: sorted CD4+, CD8+, or CD8+CD57+ T cells (not recorded which) from PBMCs. These receptors all stem from a human donor in good health, serving as a control.

This clonotype has more than one count but fewer than ten. The gene calls are TRBV6-5 and TRBJ1-1; no firm D call. Germline CDR1 is MNHEY and CDR2 is SVGAGI. V was cut by 0 bases and J by 5 bases, with 13 bases left in between. The CDR3 sequence is 15 residues long. The CDR3 region is CASSYSGLLGTEAFF. Here the CDR3 DNA reads TGTGCCAGCAGTTACTCCGGACTTTTAGGGACTGAAGCTTTCTTT.

Comments on this clonotype: Compared with germline, one end of the junction differs, possibly owing to a read error. The chain is built from TRBV20-1 and TRBJ1-3; D call uncertain. Germline CDR1 is DFQATT and CDR2 is SNEGSKA (reference sequence). CDR3 length: 13 amino acids. CDR3 residues: CSARAGPGDTIYF. In DNA, the CDR3 is TGCAGTGCTAGAGCCGGGCCTGGAGACACCATATATTTT.

This sequence joins TRBV19 and TRBJ1-1; D possibly corresponds to TRBD1 (6 bases). Germline CDR1 and CDR2: LNHDA and SQIVND (reference sequence). V was clipped by 10 bases and J by 3 bases, with 15 bases between them. CDR3 length equals 13 residues. CDR3 coding DNA: TGTGCCACGAAGGGGGACTGGGACACTGAAGCTTTCTTT. Protein: CATKGDWDTEAFF.

This clonotype showed up many times. V is TRBV4-1 and J is TRBJ1-2; D not certain. The length of the CDR3 is 16 residues. CDR1 MGHRA and CDR2 YSYEKL come from the germline V gene. Deletions cut 1 base from V and 4 bases from J, with 16 bases between. Here the CDR3 reads CASSQGVVSHGYGYTF. Here the CDR3 DNA reads TGCGCCAGCAGCCAAGGAGTCGTCTCCCACGGCTATGGCTACACCTTC.

This clonotype has only a few counts. The chain couples TRBV20-1 to TRBJ1-5; D remains unclear. The CDR3 runs to 14 residues. V lost 5 bases and J 4 bases, leaving 15 bases between the germline ends. CDR1 is DFQATT and CDR2 is SNEGSKA in the germline V gene (reference sequence). CDR3: CSAGIRLENQPQHF. The CDR3 DNA follows: TGCAGTGCTGGTATCAGACTGGAAAATCAGCCCCAGCATTTT.

The sample holds many counts of this clonotype. The rearrangement uses TRBV7-9 and TRBJ1-1; D not certain. The CDR3 extends over 13 amino acids. V was trimmed by 5 bases and J by 5 bases, leaving 12 bases between them. Germline-derived CDR1 and CDR2 are SEHNR and FQNEAQ (reference sequence). The CDR3 DNA is TGTGCCAGCAGCCCTAACGGGTGGACTGAAGCTTTCTTT. It yields the protein CASSPNGWTEAFF. Complete variable domain (other parts from reference TRBV7-9 and TRBJ1-1): DTGVSQNPRHKITKRGQNVTFRCDPISEHNRLYWYRQTLGQGPEFLTYFQNEAQLEKSRLLSDRFSAERPKGSFSTLEIQRTEQGDSAMYLCASSPNGWTEAFFGQGTRLTVV.

The rearrangement joins TRBV3-1 to TRBJ2-5; D is perhaps TRBD2 (5 bases). Germline V gene lookup returns CDR1 LGHDT and CDR2 YNNKEL (reference sequence). V gave up 1 base and J gave up 5 bases, with 8 bases separating them. This CDR3 has 13 amino acids. CDR3 amino acids: CASSQAGTETQYF. The CDR3 bases are TGTGCCAGCAGCCAAGCGGGAACGGAGACCCAGTACTTC.

This clonotype was counted many times. DNA of the CDR3: TGTGCCACAAGGGACAAAACCGGGGAGCTGTTTTTT. This sequence encodes CATRDKTGELFF. This rearrangement joins TRBV24-1 to TRBJ2-2; possibly TRBD1 for D (6 bases). The germline V gene encodes CDR1 KGHDR and CDR2 SFDVKD. V was shortened by 10 bases and J by 5 bases, with 10 bases between the two germline ends. The CDR3 spans 12 residues.

Of note for this clonotype: With a much larger clone just one base away, this may be a read error. The gene calls are TRBV20-1 and TRBJ2-7; tentative D call: TRBD2 (6 bases). The CDR3 runs 15 residues. The germline V gene has CDR1 DFQATT and CDR2 SNEGSKA (reference sequence). Trimming shortened V by 3 bases and J by 3 bases, and 18 bases separated the two germline ends. The CDR3 reads CSASWFGGTSYEQYF. For the CDR3, the DNA is TGCAGTGCTAGTTGGTTTGGAGGGACCAGCTACGAGCAGTACTTC.

This clonotype was found a few times. This rearrangement joins TRBV4-2 to TRBJ1-2; D unclear. This CDR3 region has 16 residues. Trimming pared 1 base from V and 0 bases from J, leaving 12 bases between. The V gene's germline CDR1 is LGHNA and CDR2 YNFKEQ. The CDR3 coding sequence is TGTGCCAGCAGCCAAGGGACCCGGTTTCCTAACTATGGCTACACCTTC. Protein: CASSQGTRFPNYGYTF.

This clonotype was recorded at least ten times. The chain uses TRBV29-1 and TRBJ1-2; D is unresolved. The CDR3 loop spans 13 amino acids. Per the germline V gene, CDR1 is SQVTM and CDR2 is ANQGSEA. Trimming cost V 3 bases and J 1 base, with 9 bases left between them. The CDR3 reads CSVETRINYGYTF. In nucleotides, the CDR3 is TGCAGCGTTGAGACCCGGATTAACTATGGCTACACCTTC.

This clonotype was counted many times. The V gene is TRBV19, the J gene TRBJ2-2; 7 bases agree with TRBD1. The length of the CDR3 is 18 residues. V shed 7 bases, J shed 0 bases, and the junction held 14 bases outside the gene matches. CDR1 and CDR2 (germline): LNHDA, SQIVND (reference sequence). In nucleotides, the CDR3 is TGTGCCAGTACCAGGGACAGTACATCGCCCACGAACACCGGGGAGCTGTTTTTT. Translated: CASTRDSTSPTNTGELFF.

This clonotype has at least ten counts. The rearrangement uses TRBV20-1 and TRBJ1-5; tentative D call: TRBD1 (5 bases). Germline V gene data show CDR1 as DFQATT and CDR2 as SNEGSKA (reference sequence). The CDR3 totals 13 residues. Trimming took off 7 bases at V and 1 base at J, with 11 bases between the two ends. Here the CDR3 DNA reads TGCAGTGTATCGGGGGAAAGCAATCAGCCCCAGCATTTT. It translates to CSVSGESNQPQHF.

The rearrangement uses TRBV10-3 and TRBJ2-7; either TRBD1 or TRBD2 may fit D (5 bases each). The CDR3 is 15 amino acids. The V gene lost 4 bases and the J gene lost 0 bases, with 13 bases spanning the gap. Per the germline V gene, CDR1 is ENHRY and CDR2 is SYGVKD. CDR3 nucleotide sequence: TGTGCCATCAGTGGACAGCCTCTAGCCTCCTACGAGCAGTACTTC. This encodes CAISGQPLASYEQYF.

The V and J genes are TRBV29-1 and TRBJ1-1, with a weak D call TRBD1 (5 bases). The CDR3 covers 11 residues. CDR1 is SQVTM, CDR2 ANQGSEA, per germline. Trimming removed 4 bases from V and 10 bases from J, with 13 bases in between. The CDR3 DNA reads as TGCAGCGTTGGAGGGGATGGGCGAGCTTTCTTT. Translating it yields CSVGGDGRAFF.

Turning to this clonotype: A clone one base away is much larger, so this may be a read error. The rearrangement links TRBV15 to TRBJ1-2; tentatively, D is TRBD1 (5 bases). V lost 5 bases, J lost 3 bases, and 16 bases lay in between. The CDR3 extends over 15 amino acids. Germline lookup yields CDR1 LNHNV and CDR2 YYDKDF (reference sequence). In DNA form, the CDR3 reads TGTGCCACCAGCTGGGGGGACGGAGGTTACTATGGCTACACCTTC. Protein: CATSWGDGGYYGYTF.

This clonotype has more than one count but fewer than ten. V and J are TRBV5-1 and TRBJ2-1; 8 nucleotides match TRBD2. The CDR3 has 19 amino acids. J gave up 2 bases and V 0 bases, and 13 bases lay outside the gene matches. Germline CDR1 is SGHRS and CDR2 is YFSETQ. CDR3 DNA sequence: TGCGCCAGCAGCTTGGCTGTGAATTGGGGCGGGGGGACCTACAATGAGCAGTTCTTC. It is translated as CASSLAVNWGGGTYNEQFF.

The table lists this clonotype with many counts. The CDR3 protein is CSVEFSSTGELFF. The CDR3 region has the DNA TGCAGCGTTGAATTTTCAAGCACCGGGGAGCTGTTTTTT. V usage is TRBV29-1 and J usage is TRBJ2-2, with D unresolved. This CDR3 has 13 amino acids. With 2 bases removed from V and 4 bases from J, the gap between germline ends came to 8 bases. Germline CDR1 reads SQVTM; CDR2 reads ANQGSEA.

In the case of this clonotype: A much larger clone sits a single nucleotide away, making a read error possible. V usage is TRBV10-2 and J usage is TRBJ2-2; D not certain. CDR1 is WSHSY and CDR2 is SAAADI in the germline V gene. CDR3 length equals 15 residues. Trimming stripped 3 bases from V and 5 bases from J, with 13 bases between. CDR3 DNA sequence: TGCGCCAGCAGTGAAACCGAGCTTCAAACCGGGGAGCTGTTTTTT. Translation: CASSETELQTGELFF.

This chain uses TRBV15 with TRBJ1-1; D perhaps matches TRBD1 (5 bases). The CDR3 runs to 16 residues. V dropped 3 bases and J dropped 4 bases, with 18 bases sitting between them. Germline V lookup: CDR1 LNHNV, CDR2 YYDKDF (reference sequence). DNA for the CDR3: TGTGCCACCAGCAGTTCGAGGTACGGGGGTGGCACTGAAGCTTTCTTT. Translation gives CATSSSRYGGGTEAFF.

In its sample, this clonotype was seen many times. The V and J genes are TRBV5-1 and TRBJ1-6, with D maybe TRBD1 (5 bases). Germline CDR1 SGHRS, CDR2 YFSETQ. Between the trimmed V and J ends, which lost 4 bases and 7 bases, there was a span of 18 bases. The CDR3 has 16 residues. CDR3 DNA sequence: TGCGCCAGCAGCACGGACCCGGGACGAGGGAATTCACCCCTCCACTTT. As protein: CASSTDPGRGNSPLHF.

This clonotype was picked up many times. The V gene is TRBV2, the J gene TRBJ2-2; 10 nucleotides align to TRBD1. This CDR3 has 14 amino acids. Germline V lookup: CDR1 SNHLY, CDR2 FYNNEI. After removal of 7 bases from V and 4 bases from J, the junction contained 3 bases not matched to a gene. This CDR3 is CASKGTGVTGELFF. In nucleotides, the CDR3 is TGTGCCAGCAAAGGGACAGGGGTCACCGGGGAGCTGTTTTTT.

V and J are TRBV6-5 and TRBJ1-2; D remains unclear. V was shortened by 2 bases and J by 5 bases, with 15 bases between the two germline ends. The germline CDR1 and CDR2 sequences are MNHEY and SVGAGI. This CDR3 is built from 15 residues. The CDR3 coding sequence is TGTGCCAGCAGTTACCTTTCCCCAGGCCAATATGGCTACACCTTC. Translated, it gives CASSYLSPGQYGYTF.

Concerning this clonotype itself: Given a much more abundant clone one base away, this may be a read error. CDR3 amino acids: CASGAQGGQETQYF. The DNA for the CDR3 is TGTGCCAGCGGCGCACAGGGTGGGCAAGAGACCCAGTACTTC. This chain joins TRBV9 and TRBJ2-5; a possible D gene is TRBD1 (6 bases). V was clipped by 7 bases and J by 2 bases, with 15 bases between them. The CDR3 covers 14 residues. The germline gives CDR1 SGDLS, CDR2 YYNGEE.

This clonotype has a count of ten or more. V and J are TRBV20-1 and TRBJ1-1; TRBD1 agrees at 7 bases. The CDR3 totals 15 residues. The V gene's germline CDR1 is DFQATT and CDR2 SNEGSKA (reference sequence). Trimming removed 6 bases from V and 0 bases from J; junction bases left unmatched: 10. CDR3 coding DNA: TGCAGTGCCCAAGATCAGGGGGGGGTGAACACTGAAGCTTTCTTT. The encoded protein is CSAQDQGGVNTEAFF.

In its sample, this clonotype was seen a few times. The chain joins TRBV6-1 to TRBJ2-1; TRBD1 matches at 11 bases. This CDR3 region has 14 residues. Germline CDR1 reads MNHNS; CDR2 reads SASEGT. Trimming took 7 bases from V and 3 from J; bases not matched to a gene: 2. In DNA form, the CDR3 reads TGTGCCAGCATAGGGACAGGGGGCTACAATGAGCAGTTCTTC. Protein product: CASIGTGGYNEQFF.

The gene calls are TRBV2 and TRBJ1-1, with a possible D match to TRBD1 (5 bases). The CDR3 spans 15 residues. The V end lost 7 bases, the J end lost 4 bases, and 19 bases lay between the germline ends. Germline V CDR1 and CDR2: SNHLY, FYNNEI. In DNA, the CDR3 is TGTGCCAGCATCGAGACAGCAGTTAGAGTCACTGAAGCTTTCTTT. Protein: CASIETAVRVTEAFF.

V usage is TRBV12-5 and J usage is TRBJ1-6, with D possibly TRBD1 on 5 matching bases. This CDR3 contains 16 residues. Trimming removed 2 bases at V and 7 bases at J, with 15 bases between. CDR1 is LGHNT, CDR2 FRNRAP, per germline. The CDR3 spells CASGLLQGRANSPLHF. The CDR3 nucleotides are TGTGCTAGTGGTTTGCTCCAGGGACGGGCCAATTCACCCCTCCACTTT.

The J gene is TRBJ1-3, the V gene TRBV9; TRBD1 agrees at 10 bases. Trimming cost V 4 bases and J 4 bases; bases outside gene matches: 14. CDR1 and CDR2 from the germline V gene are SGDLS and YYNGEE. The CDR3 is 18 amino acids. This CDR3 is CASSPPFTGTGVGNTIYF. The CDR3, as DNA: TGTGCCAGCAGCCCCCCCTTCACGGGGACAGGGGTAGGAAACACCATATATTTT.

A few counts support this clonotype. The chain has TRBV5-4 and TRBJ2-5; TRBD1 aligns across 8 bases. CDR1 and CDR2 (germline): SGHNT, YYREEE (reference sequence). The CDR3 is 13 residues long. Losses at the gene ends were 4 bases for V and 4 bases for J; bases not matched to a gene: 3. This CDR3 is CASSQTGAETQYF. The CDR3, as DNA: TGTGCCAGCAGCCAGACAGGGGCAGAGACCCAGTACTTC.

This clonotype was observed at least ten times. This sequence joins TRBV7-9 and TRBJ1-2; D uncertain. Trimming stripped 1 base from V and 4 bases from J, with 7 bases between. CDR1 and CDR2 from the germline V gene are SEHNR and FQNEAQ (reference sequence). The CDR3 is 13 residues long. CDR3 bases: TGTGCCAGCAGCTTAGGGGGTACCTATGGCTACACCTTC. This sequence encodes CASSLGGTYGYTF.

This clonotype was detected only a few times. The chain joins TRBV5-1 to TRBJ2-3, with 11 nucleotides matching TRBD1. Unmatched junction bases numbered 11, after V lost 4 bases and J lost 4 bases. The CDR3 has 17 residues. Germline CDR1 reads SGHRS; CDR2 reads YFSETQ. DNA of the CDR3: TGCGCCAGCAGCAAGGGACAGGGGGTGTTAGGGGCAGATACGCAGTATTTT. It encodes CASSKGQGVLGADTQYF. Full variable domain (rest looked up from reference TRBV5-1 and TRBJ2-3): KAGVTQTPRYLIKTRGQQVTLSCSPISGHRSVSWYQQTPGQGLQFLFEYFSETQRNKGNFPGRFSGRQFSNSRSEMNVSTLELGDSALYLCASSKGQGVLGADTQYFGPGTRLTVL.